One T cell receptor beta chain is described in this entry. The sample comes from a study of blood T cell repertoires in COVID-19. The table came from immunoSEQ multiplex PCR; TCRdb's copy has only in-frame clones and leaves some out. Here the sample spans more than 300,000 clones, 88% being singletons. V was trimmed by 0 bases and J by 2 bases, leaving 14 bases between them. CDR3 size: 17 residues. This chain joins TRBV23-1 and TRBJ2-1; tentative D call: TRBD2 (5 bases). TRBV23-1 is annotated as an ORF whose role is uncertain. The clonotype was recovered from a woman in her seventies with COVID-19, enrolled during active disease. Sample: peripheral blood. CDR3 amino acids: CASSQSKRKETYNEQFF. The CDR3 coding sequence is TGCGCCAGCAGTCAATCGAAGCGGAAGGAGACCTACAATGAGCAGTTCTTC.